The clone carrying this TCR beta chain was detected a few times. No antigen is known for it. This sample is drawn from a study of OX40 agonist ivuxolimab in advanced cancers. Overall study context: Partial responses were observed in three patients, of whom one had hepatocellular carcinoma and two had cutaneous melanoma. Study-wide points: In general, CD8+ T cells held more expanded clones than CD4+ did, on average. Clones of CD4+ and CD8+ blood T cells grew by week 6 at doses of 0.1 to 3.0 mg/kg.

Some clones are missing from TCRdb's copy, which holds only in-frame ones; the method was immunoSEQ multiplex PCR. Of tens of thousands of clones listed, 90% to 95% are singletons. V lost 9 bases, J lost 5 bases, and 22 bases lay in between. This CDR3 has 15 residues. Germline V CDR1 and CDR2: MDHEN, SYDVKM. Sequenced here: CD4+ or CD8+ T cells sorted from blood, sampled in a trial of the OX40 agonist ivuxolimab. The chain combines TRBV28 with TRBJ1-1; possible D gene TRBD1, 6 bases. This sequence originates from an adult with an advanced solid tumor such as melanoma, head and neck, liver or kidney cancer. The CDR3 bases are TGTGCCAGTCATGCCTCCCATACAGGGAATACTGAAGCTTTCTTT. As protein: CASHASHTGNTEAFF.